Sequencing of this T cell receptor beta chain was carried out in a study of vaccination and CD4 T cells after COVID-19. Overall study: SARS-CoV-2 had been detected by nasal swab PCR in convalescent patients; several were mild, one severe. Diagnosis preceded the drawing of post-COVID samples by a median around 95 days (range 35 to 161).

The CDR3 is 13 amino acids. V was shortened by 2 bases and J by 6 bases, with 10 bases between the two germline ends. Germline V gene lookup returns CDR1 MNHEY and CDR2 SVGAGI. By share, this clonotype ranks as large. The time point here: late sampling 161 to 241 days after vaccination in a few convalescent patients. MiXCR was run by TCRdb on the PCR reads, yielding one entry per CDR3 protein. The sample consists of 30,000 to 40,000 distinct CDR3 sequences, approximately 40% of them appearing once. The chain employs TRBV6-5 and TRBJ1-2, with D unclear. The sample in question was CD4+ T cells from blood, obtained about 7 months after SARS-CoV-2 vaccination. The receptor was derived from a human donor who had recovered from COVID-19. The CDR3 protein is CASSYNWVDGYTF. In nucleotides, the CDR3 is TGTGCCAGCAGTTACAATTGGGTGGATGGCTACACCTTC.